This T cell receptor (beta chain) was obtained from a study of regulatory T cells in long-lasting Graves disease. Through Arm-PCR of CDR3 regions and iRepertoire HTBI primers, TCR beta libraries were built. A single record per CDR3 protein comes from TCRdb applying MiXCR to the multiplex PCR reads. The repertoire holds 250,000 to 400,000 distinct CDR3 sequences, with more than 15% as singletons. The time point here: newly diagnosed GD, antithyroid drugs for less than 3 months. Scientists built the TCR library using RNA that was extracted from PBMCs. Per American Thyroid Association guidelines, Graves' disease was diagnosed. The CDR3 covers 16 residues. CDR1 is SNHLY and CDR2 is FYNNEI in the germline V gene. Unmatched junction bases numbered 11, after V lost 6 bases and J lost 0 bases. As to this clonotype: No antigen is known for it.

Study-wide findings and caveats: Accuracy was possibly reduced by small sample size. In persistent patients, shared public clonotypes (around 2,500) outnumbered those in new patients (approximately 880).

The clonotype originates from a female donor with Graves disease. Material: peripheral blood mononuclear cells (PBMCs), obtained at new diagnosis, from a patient treated with antithyroid drugs. The V call is TRBV2, the J call TRBJ2-7; TRBD1 agrees at 7 bases. The CDR3 loop is CASRRDRNLSSYEQYF. DNA of the CDR3: TGTGCCAGCAGGAGGGACAGAAACTTAAGCTCCTACGAGCAGTACTTC.